What follows is one T cell receptor (beta chain) and its context. Its antigen is undetermined. V lost 2 bases and J lost 2, with 7 bases in between. Germline assignment: CDR1 MGHDK and CDR2 SYGVNS. The CDR3 loop spans 14 amino acids. The entry originates in a study of T cell responses to AZD1222 COVID-19 vaccine. Study background: Second-dose timings of about 4 or about 12 weeks were pooled.

The table came from immunoSEQ multiplex PCR; TCRdb's copy has only in-frame clones and leaves some out. The repertoire holds 65,000 to 80,000 clones, roughly nine tenths seen once, with 24% in the top ten. Study-level results: Reports indicate that nearly half of spike-specific TCRs are directed at unmutated variant regions. A mostly white British donor set with more females was recruited, and clonal diversity was possibly underestimated. Seropositive status at baseline applied to only five or six AZD1222 recipients.

The clonotype was recovered from an adult in good health. The genes are TRBV25-1 and TRBJ1-3, with no clear D. The sample here was peripheral blood, taken on day 0 of AZD1222 vaccination. The CDR3 here is CASSEASAGNTIYF. CDR3 nucleotide sequence: TGTGCCAGCAGTGAAGCCAGCGCTGGAAACACCATATATTTT.